This TCR beta chain is from a study of beta chain features in type 1 diabetes. Points from the study as a whole: TCRB CDR3s from Type 1 diabetes patients were moderately but significantly shorter in all four CD4+ subsets.

V gave up 4 bases and J gave up 1 base; unmatched junction bases: 3. Germline V CDR1 and CDR2: SGHRS, YFSETQ. The CDR3 extends over 14 amino acids. As for this clone: The antigen is undetermined.

Sequenced material consisted of expressed TCRB transcripts (all of the isolated RNA was reverse transcribed). Clones were read by immunoSEQ multiplex PCR, and TCRdb kept only the in-frame ones, dropping some. The repertoire holds some 250,000 clones, about 14% seen once, with approximately 0.02% in the top ten. This rearrangement joins TRBV5-1 to TRBJ2-5; 8 bases match TRBD2. The sample was naive CD4+ T cells from blood. This receptor was taken from a man aged 30-40 years with type 1 diabetes. The CDR3 loop reads CASSPGGIQETQYF. The CDR3 DNA sequence: TGCGCCAGCAGCCCGGGAGGGATCCAAGAGACCCAGTACTTC.